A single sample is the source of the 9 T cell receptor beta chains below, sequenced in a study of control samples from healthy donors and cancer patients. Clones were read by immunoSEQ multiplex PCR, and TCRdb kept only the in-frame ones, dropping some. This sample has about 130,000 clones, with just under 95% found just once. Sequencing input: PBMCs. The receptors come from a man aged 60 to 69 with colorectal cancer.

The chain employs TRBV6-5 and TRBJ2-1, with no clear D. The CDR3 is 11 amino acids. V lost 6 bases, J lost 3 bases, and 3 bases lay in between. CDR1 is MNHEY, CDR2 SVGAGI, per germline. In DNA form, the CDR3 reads TGTGCCAGCAGCCGCTACAATGAGCAGTTCTTC. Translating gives CASSRYNEQFF.

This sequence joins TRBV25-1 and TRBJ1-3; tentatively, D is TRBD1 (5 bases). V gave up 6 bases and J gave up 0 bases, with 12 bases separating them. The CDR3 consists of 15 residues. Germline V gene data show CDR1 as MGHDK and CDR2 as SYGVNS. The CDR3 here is CASSSAGGSGNTIYF. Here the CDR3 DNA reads TGTGCCAGCAGCTCAGCGGGGGGCTCTGGAAACACCATATATTTT.

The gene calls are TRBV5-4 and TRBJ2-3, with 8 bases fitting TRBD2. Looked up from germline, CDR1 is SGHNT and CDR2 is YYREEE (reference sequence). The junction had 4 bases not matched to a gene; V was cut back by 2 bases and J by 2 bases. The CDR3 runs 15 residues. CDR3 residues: CASSFRGGYTDTQYF. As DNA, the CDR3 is TGTGCCAGCAGCTTTCGCGGGGGGTACACAGATACGCAGTATTTT.

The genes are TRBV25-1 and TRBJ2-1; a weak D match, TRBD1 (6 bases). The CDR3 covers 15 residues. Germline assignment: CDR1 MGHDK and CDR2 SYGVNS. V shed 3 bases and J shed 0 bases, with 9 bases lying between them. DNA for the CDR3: TGTGCCAGCAGTGAGCAGGGGAGCTCCTACAATGAGCAGTTCTTC. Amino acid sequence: CASSEQGSSYNEQFF.

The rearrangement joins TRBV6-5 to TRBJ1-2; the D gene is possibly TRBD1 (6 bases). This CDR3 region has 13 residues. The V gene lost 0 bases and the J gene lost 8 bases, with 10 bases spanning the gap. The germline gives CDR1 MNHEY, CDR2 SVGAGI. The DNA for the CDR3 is TGTGCCAGCAGTTACTCGTTACAGGGAGGCTACACCTTC. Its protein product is CASSYSLQGGYTF.

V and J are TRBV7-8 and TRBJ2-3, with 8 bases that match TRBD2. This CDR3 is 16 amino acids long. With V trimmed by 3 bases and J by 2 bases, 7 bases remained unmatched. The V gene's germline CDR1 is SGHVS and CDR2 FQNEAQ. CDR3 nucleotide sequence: TGTGCCAGCAGCTTTAGCGGGACTCCCCTCACAGATACGCAGTATTTT. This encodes CASSFSGTPLTDTQYF.

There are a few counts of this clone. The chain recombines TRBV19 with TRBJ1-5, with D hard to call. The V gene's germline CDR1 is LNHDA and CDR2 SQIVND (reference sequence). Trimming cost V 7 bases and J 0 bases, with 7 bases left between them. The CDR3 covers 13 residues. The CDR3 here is CASTDLSNQPQHF. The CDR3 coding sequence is TGTGCCAGTACGGACCTTAGCAATCAGCCCCAGCATTTT. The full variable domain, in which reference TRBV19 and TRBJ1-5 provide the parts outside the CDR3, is DGGITQSPKYLFRKEGQNVTLSCEQNLNHDAMYWYRQDPGQGLRLIYYSQIVNDFQKGDIAEGYSVSREKKESFPLTVTSAQKNPTAFYLCASTDLSNQPQHFGDGTRLSIL.

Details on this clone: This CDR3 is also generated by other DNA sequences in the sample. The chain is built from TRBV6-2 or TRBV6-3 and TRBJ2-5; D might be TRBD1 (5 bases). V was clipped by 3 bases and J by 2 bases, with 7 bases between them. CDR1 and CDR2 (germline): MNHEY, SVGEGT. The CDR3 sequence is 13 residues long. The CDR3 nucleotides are TGTGCCAGCAGTTATGGGGCTCAAGAGACCCAGTACTTC. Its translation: CASSYGAQETQYF.

CDR3 region: CASSFTLDPSANTGELFF. The DNA of the CDR3 is TGTGCCAGCAGCTTCACATTGGACCCATCGGCGAACACCGGGGAGCTGTTTTTT. The rearrangement joins TRBV6-2 or TRBV6-3 to TRBJ2-2; D uncertain. Trimming pared 6 bases from V and 0 bases from J, leaving 20 bases between. This CDR3 has 18 residues. Germline V gives CDR1 MNHEY, CDR2 SVGEGT.